The entry below gives a single T cell receptor (beta chain) sequence along with its context. V was pared by 4 bases and J by 4 bases, with 9 bases of the junction left unmatched. From germline, CDR1 is SGHRS and CDR2 YFSETQ. This CDR3 is built from 16 residues. The table came from immunoSEQ multiplex PCR; TCRdb's copy has only in-frame clones and leaves some out. The table has about 54,000 clones, just over 90% seen once; the top ten hold just under 8.5%. These data come from a study of blood T cell repertoires in COVID-19. Background on the study: Samples of COVID-19 (acute and convalescent) were obtained from the United States, Italy and Spain.

The rearrangement joins TRBV5-1 to TRBJ2-1, with TRBD1 matching over 9 bases. The sample consisted of peripheral blood. This TCR was recovered from a woman aged 40 to 50 with active COVID-19. As DNA, the CDR3 is TGCGCCAGCAGCAGGACAGGGGCGCTCGGGTACAATGAGCAGTTCTTC. Its translation is CASSRTGALGYNEQFF.